These 7 T cell receptor beta chains came from one sample sequenced in a study of cytomegalovirus exposure and HLA in healthy donors. The PCR made use of 60 Vbeta and 13 Jbeta primers. The protocol was immunoSEQ multiplex PCR, while the TCRdb copy is restricted to in-frame clones and leaves out a portion. The data show just under 150,000 clones, with roughly 80% seen just once and under 3% held by the top ten. The sequencing sample was made of PBMCs. Receptors originate from a woman aged 25 to 39 in good health and CMV-seronegative.

This chain connects TRBV5-1 to TRBJ2-7, with 10 positions matching TRBD2. The germline V gene has CDR1 SGHRS and CDR2 YFSETQ. This CDR3 contains 15 residues. Trimming at V came to 4 bases and at J to 5 bases, leaving 9 bases not matched to a gene. Here the CDR3 DNA reads TGCGCCAGCAGCAAACCCCTAGCGGGGGTCAACGAGCAGTACTTC. It is translated as CASSKPLAGVNEQYF.

J is TRBJ2-5 and V is TRBV2; tentatively, D is TRBD2 (6 bases). The J call may be in error: the DNA end matches TRBJ2-7 better. Germline V gene lookup returns CDR1 SNHLY and CDR2 FYNNEI. The CDR3 loop spans 15 amino acids. CDR3 sequence reads: CASREGPTPTYEQYF. In nucleotides, the CDR3 is TGTGCCAGCAGGGAGGGTCCGACCCCCACCTACGAGCAGTACTTC.

This chain links TRBV27 with TRBJ1-5; the D is unclear. The length of the CDR3 is 14 residues. V lost 6 bases, J lost 6 bases, and 15 bases lay in between. Germline-derived CDR1 and CDR2 are MNHEY and SMNVEV (reference sequence). In nucleotides, the CDR3 is TGTGCCAGCAGACGAGAATTATCATCTCAGCCCCAGCATTTT. Translation gives CASRRELSSQPQHF.

Only one count was recorded for this clone. The V and J genes are TRBV5-6 and TRBJ2-1; 14 bases line up with TRBD2. With 3 bases clipped from V and 4 bases from J, the junction kept 3 bases outside the gene matches. Germline-derived CDR1 and CDR2 are SGHDT and YYEEEE. The CDR3 is 16 amino acids. The CDR3 protein is CASSSRLAGGYNEQFF. The CDR3 nucleotides read TGTGCCAGCAGCTCCAGACTAGCGGGGGGGTACAATGAGCAGTTCTTC.

This rearrangement joins TRBV4-3 to TRBJ2-1, with a weak D call TRBD1 (6 bases). In germline, CDR1 is LGHNA, CDR2 YSLEER. This CDR3 has 15 amino acids. Trimming cost V 4 bases and J 6 bases, with 16 bases left between them. For the CDR3, the DNA is TGCGCCAGCAGCCGAAAACTCCAGGGGACCAATGAGCAGTTCTTC. It codes for CASSRKLQGTNEQFF.

This clone was seen a single time. The chain employs TRBV10-3 and TRBJ1-3; 10 bases align to TRBD1. In germline, CDR1 is ENHRY, CDR2 SYGVKD. Unmatched junction bases numbered 4, after V lost 10 bases and J lost 1 base. The CDR3 consists of 14 residues. In DNA, the CDR3 is TGTGCCACCGGACAGGGGGGATCTGGAAACACCATATATTTT. Its protein is CATGQGGSGNTIYF.

This clone was picked up a small number of times. V and J are TRBV2 and TRBJ1-1, with 9 bases aligning to TRBD1. Trimming removed 6 bases from V and 5 bases from J; junction bases left unmatched: 1. Per germline, CDR1 SNHLY and CDR2 FYNNEI. The CDR3 length is 12 residues. CDR3 loop: CASRGTGTEAFF. CDR3 coding DNA: TGTGCCAGCAGGGGGACAGGGACTGAAGCTTTCTTT.